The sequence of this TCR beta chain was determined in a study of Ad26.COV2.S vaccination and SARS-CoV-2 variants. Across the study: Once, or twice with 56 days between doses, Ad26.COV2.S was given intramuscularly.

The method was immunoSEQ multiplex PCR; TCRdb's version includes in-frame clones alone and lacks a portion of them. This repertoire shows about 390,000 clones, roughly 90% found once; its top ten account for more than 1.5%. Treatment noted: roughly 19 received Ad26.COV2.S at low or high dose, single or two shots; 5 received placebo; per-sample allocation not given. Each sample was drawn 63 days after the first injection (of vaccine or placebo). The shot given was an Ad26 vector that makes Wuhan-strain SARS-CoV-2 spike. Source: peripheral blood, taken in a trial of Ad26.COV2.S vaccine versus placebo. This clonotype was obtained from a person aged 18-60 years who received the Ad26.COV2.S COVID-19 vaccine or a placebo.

The CDR3 coding sequence is TGTGCCAGCAGCCCCGGCAGCGGGGGGGCTGAGAATGAGCAGTTCTTC. It codes for CASSPGSGGAENEQFF. The V call is TRBV11-3, the J call TRBJ2-1; TRBD2 agrees at 10 bases. The V segment lost 5 bases and the J segment 7 bases; nucleotides outside the gene matches: 11. Germline values: CDR1 SGHNT, CDR2 YENEEA. The CDR3 covers 16 residues.